This T cell receptor beta chain was sequenced during a study of monozygotic twins with inflammatory bowel disease. TCRdb reprocessed the 5' RACE reads and reports one entry per CDR3 protein, with no DNA. Its table lists about 450,000 distinct CDR3 sequences. Germline CDR1 SQVTM, CDR2 ANQGSEA. The CDR3 length is 13 residues. This receptor was obtained from a human donor with ulcerative colitis or Crohn's disease, or a healthy co-twin of an affected twin (not recorded which). What was sequenced was blood. The chain couples TRBV29-1 to TRBJ2-7; as DNA is missing, the TRBD2 call by TCRdb cannot be tested. CDR3 sequence: CSVRLAGFYEQYF.